These T cell receptor beta chains were read from a single sample in a study of glioma-infiltrating T cells. A single record per CDR3 protein comes from TCRdb applying MiXCR to the multiplex PCR reads. The sample contains about 380,000 distinct CDR3 sequences, less than 50% of which appear only once. The sequenced sample consisted of glioma tissue, nonneoplastic brain tissue, or PBMCs (not recorded which). These receptors were collected from a human donor with low-grade glioma or glioblastoma, undergoing nonglioma brain surgery, or in good health (not recorded which). Each CDR3 is given without its conserved first and last residue. The order of the fields is V gene, CDR3 protein.

TRBV7-9 | ASSYQGVNEQF
TRBV15 | ATSRTGGSEAF
TRBV24-1 | ATSDRGTGYSNQPQH
TRBV19 | ASSMAVQTEAF
TRBV12-3/TRBV12-4 | ASSPTGRLNTEAL
TRBV12-3/TRBV12-4 | ASSRGRGLNRNTEAF
TRBV28 | ASTRTSGGYNEQS
TRBV28 | ALSGSSYNEQF
TRBV10-3 | AISEGRQPQH
TRBV28 | ASSALQGFEAF
TRBV12-3/TRBV12-4 | ASSFEGLTGNTIY
TRBV18 | ASSQSGRNGHTIY
TRBV7-2 | ASSSRLAPSTDTQY
TRBV4-1 | ASRTSGRAMGEQF
TRBV20-1 | SAQQGITNEKLF
TRBV20-1 | SARDLGQGYNEQF
TRBV20-1 | SARVPGLAGELF
TRBV28 | ANSTTGVGTEAF
TRBV20-1 | SAREARDYNEQF
TRBV4-2 | ASSPPVTGFGYGYT
TRBV7-2 | ASSLARFSDTQY
TRBV28 | ASSPLYPQNTGELF
TRBV4-2 | ASSLGQGSDGYT
TRBV4-3 | ASSQGLAEGSYNEQF
TRBV6-1 | AIRLAVQETQY
TRBV10-3 | AISESARGRNEQF